These 27 T cell receptor beta chains came from one sample sequenced in a study of blood T cells in healthy people across ages. Primed by a sample-barcoded 5' primer and a J-beta primer mix, a second PCR proceeded for 7 to 11 cycles. MiXCR, applied by TCRdb to the 5' RACE reads, yields one record per CDR3 protein. This table holds 1,100,000 or so distinct CDR3 sequences, 35% to 50% found once. The sequenced material came from blood. The receptor set was obtained from a woman aged 55-70 years in good health.

This clonotype came up many times. The V gene is TRBV29-1, the J gene TRBJ2-2; 7 bases match TRBD1. The CDR3 sequence is 12 residues long. Losses at the gene ends were 4 bases for V and 6 bases for J; bases not matched to a gene: 2. The germline CDR1 and CDR2 sequences are SQVTM and ANQGSEA. As DNA, the CDR3 is TGCAGCGTTGGGCAGGGGGCCGGGGAGCTGTTTTTT. It translates to CSVGQGAGELFF.

The genes are TRBV20-1 and TRBJ2-5; a weak D match, TRBD2 (6 bases). The end of the DNA is better explained by TRBJ2-7, so the J call may be wrong. The CDR3 is 14 residues long. CDR1 DFQATT and CDR2 SNEGSKA come from the germline V gene (reference sequence). In nucleotides, the CDR3 is TGCAGTGCTAGAAACGGGGGAATTGCCTACGAGCAGTACTTC. It yields the protein CSARNGGIAYEQYF.

On this clonotype: A much larger clone differs by one base, so this may be a read error. The V call is TRBV25-1, the J call TRBJ2-5; TRBD2 is a possible D gene (6 bases). The tail of the sequence fits TRBJ2-7 better, so the J call may be wrong. The CDR3 runs 14 residues. Per the germline V gene, CDR1 is MGHDK and CDR2 is SYGVNS. The CDR3 bases are TGTGCCAGCAGTGAGCAGGGACTTGGGGGCGAGCAGTACTTC. Its translation is CASSEQGLGGEQYF.

This clonotype was found a few times. The chain couples TRBV4-1 to TRBJ2-7; 7 bases agree with TRBD1. Germline values: CDR1 MGHRA, CDR2 YSYEKL. With 1 base clipped from V and 3 bases from J, the junction kept 6 bases outside the gene matches. The CDR3 spans 15 residues. The CDR3 DNA reads as TGCGCCAGCAGCCAAGTGACAGGGAGCGGCTACGAGCAGTACTTC. Encoded protein: CASSQVTGSGYEQYF.

Note on this clonotype: A much larger clonotype is one base distant, so this may be a read error. The chain is built from TRBV11-1 and TRBJ2-1; TRBD2 aligns across 15 bases. The tail of the sequence fits TRBJ2-7 better, so the J call may be wrong. CDR1 and CDR2 from the germline V gene are SGHAT and FQDESV (reference sequence). The CDR3 consists of 22 residues. For the CDR3, the DNA is TGTGCCAGCAGCCCATACCAACTTCCGGGACTAGCGGGAGGCCTGTCATACAATGAGCAGTACTTC. Translating gives CASSPYQLPGLAGGLSYNEQYF.

V usage is TRBV9 and J usage is TRBJ2-1; possible D gene TRBD2, 6 bases. This CDR3 region has 17 residues. V dropped 3 bases and J dropped 4 bases, with 20 bases sitting between them. Germline V gene data show CDR1 as SGDLS and CDR2 as YYNGEE. The CDR3 loop reads CASSGWGLAADYNEQFF. CDR3 nucleotides: TGTGCCAGCAGCGGCTGGGGCTTAGCGGCGGATTACAATGAGCAGTTCTTC.

V usage is TRBV5-1 and J usage is TRBJ1-4, with 12 positions matching TRBD1. The germline V gene encodes CDR1 SGHRS and CDR2 YFSETQ. The CDR3 covers 16 residues. J gave up 7 bases and V 3 bases, and 7 bases lay outside the gene matches. Here the CDR3 reads CASSWGTGGLGEKLFF. The CDR3 DNA reads TGCGCCAGCAGCTGGGGGACAGGGGGCCTGGGTGAAAAACTGTTTTTT.

The V gene is TRBV7-9, the J gene TRBJ2-5, with D tentatively TRBD1 (5 bases). The J call may be in error: the DNA end matches TRBJ2-7 better. The CDR3 is made up of 16 amino acids. The germline V gene has CDR1 SEHNR and CDR2 FQNEAQ (reference sequence). The CDR3 protein is CASSLARQTLAYEQYF. The CDR3 coding sequence is TGTGCCAGCAGCTTAGCGCGACAGACTCTGGCCTACGAGCAGTACTTC.

This clonotype was seen a handful of times. The chain is built from TRBV28 and TRBJ1-2, with D possibly being TRBD1 (5 bases). The CDR3 has 13 residues. Per the germline V gene, CDR1 is MDHEN and CDR2 is SYDVKM. Trimming stripped 3 bases from V and 5 bases from J, with 10 bases between. The DNA for the CDR3 is TGTGCCAGCAGTTTGGGGCTAACTTATGGCTACACCTTC. This translates into CASSLGLTYGYTF.

There are a few counts of this clonotype. The chain couples TRBV6-2 or TRBV6-3 to TRBJ1-2; D is ambiguous. Between the trimmed V and J ends, which lost 5 bases and 6 bases, there was a span of 7 bases. Germline V CDR1 and CDR2: MNHEY, SVGEGT. This CDR3 has 11 residues. The CDR3 nucleotides are TGTGCCAGCAGTAGGCTTGATGGCTACACCTTC. Translation gives CASSRLDGYTF.

The CDR3 loop is CSLTLGAETQYF. The CDR3 DNA reads as TGCAGTCTTACACTCGGGGCAGAGACCCAGTACTTC. V gene TRBV20-1 combines with J gene TRBJ2-7; D could derive from TRBD1 or TRBD2 (5 bases each). The better agreement between TRBJ2-5 and the DNA end casts doubt on the J call. Germline CDR1 reads DFQATT; CDR2 reads SNEGSKA (reference sequence). The CDR3 is 12 amino acids.

Remarks on this clonotype: This may come from a read error, since a much larger clone is one base off. The chain employs TRBV29-1 and TRBJ2-5, with TRBD1 matching 8 bases. The DNA matches TRBJ2-7 better at its end, which makes the J call doubtful. This CDR3 has 12 amino acids. Germline values: CDR1 SQVTM, CDR2 ANQGSEA. CDR3 sequence reads: CSVRQGIYEQYF. DNA for the CDR3: TGCAGCGTCCGACAGGGGATCTACGAGCAGTACTTC.

This clonotype appeared many times. This chain joins TRBV9 and TRBJ2-5; 7 bases match TRBD2. The CDR3 has 13 amino acids. Germline V gene data show CDR1 as SGDLS and CDR2 as YYNGEE. V shed 0 bases, J shed 4 bases, and the junction held 0 bases outside the gene matches. CDR3 residues: CASSVGGGETQYF. The DNA for the CDR3 is TGTGCCAGCAGCGTAGGGGGGGGAGAGACCCAGTACTTC.

The chain has TRBV30 and TRBJ1-1, with TRBD1 matching 7 bases. The V and J ends lost 2 bases and 2 bases, in that order; junction bases with no gene match: 11. The CDR3 loop spans 16 amino acids. CDR1 GTSNPN and CDR2 SVGIG come from the germline V gene (reference sequence). The DNA for the CDR3 is TGTGCCTGGAGTTTGCCCACGGGACAGATAAACACTGAAGCTTTCTTT. This codes for CAWSLPTGQINTEAFF.

The V gene is TRBV29-1, the J gene TRBJ1-2; the D is unclear. V shed 1 base and J shed 0 bases, with 9 bases lying between them. Germline CDR1 reads SQVTM; CDR2 reads ANQGSEA. This CDR3 comprises 14 residues. Here the CDR3 DNA reads TGCAGCGTTGAAGTCCGTGCAGCTAACTATGGCTACACCTTC. Its translation is CSVEVRAANYGYTF.

This sequence joins TRBV12-3 or TRBV12-4 and TRBJ2-3, with D tentatively TRBD1 or TRBD2 (5 bases each). This CDR3 has 13 amino acids. V was cut by 5 bases and J by 10 bases, with 16 bases left in between. CDR3: CASSTLGGSPQYF. The DNA of the CDR3 is TGTGCCAGCAGTACCCTTGGGGGAAGTCCGCAGTATTTT.

This clonotype was recorded at least ten times. The rearrangement links TRBV29-1 to TRBJ2-5; 7 bases match TRBD2. CDR1 and CDR2 (germline): SQVTM, ANQGSEA. There are 12 residues in the CDR3. V gave up 4 bases and J gave up 5 bases; unmatched junction bases: 4. Here the CDR3 DNA reads TGCAGCGTTGTGCCCGGGGGGGAGACCCAGTACTTC. This codes for CSVVPGGETQYF.

This chain connects TRBV2 to TRBJ2-7; 15 nucleotides agree with TRBD2. Near its end, the DNA agrees better with TRBJ2-5, so the J call may be wrong. The CDR3 runs 17 residues. CDR1 is SNHLY and CDR2 is FYNNEI in the germline V gene. CDR3 nucleotide sequence: TGTGCCAGCAGTGAACTGACCGGGACTAGCGGGGGGAAGACCCAGTACTTC. Protein product: CASSELTGTSGGKTQYF.

This sequence joins TRBV20-1 and TRBJ1-2; 8 positions match TRBD1. This CDR3 has 15 residues. The ends lost 4 bases at V and 7 bases at J; junction bases unmatched: 14. Germline V gene lookup returns CDR1 DFQATT and CDR2 SNEGSKA (reference sequence). The chain's CDR3 is CSATGPSDRARGYTF. In DNA form, the CDR3 reads TGCAGTGCTACCGGCCCCTCGGACAGGGCCCGTGGCTACACCTTC.

The gene calls are TRBV20-1 and TRBJ2-1; no clear D. The V end was cut by 1 base, the J end by 8 bases, with 18 bases between. This CDR3 is built from 15 residues. Germline loops: CDR1 DFQATT, CDR2 SNEGSKA (reference sequence). CDR3 region: CSARVRIASLHEQFF. CDR3 nucleotide sequence: TGCAGTGCTAGAGTGAGAATAGCAAGTCTGCATGAGCAGTTCTTC.

V is TRBV11-3 and J is TRBJ2-3, with D possibly called TRBD1 or TRBD2 (11 bases each). CDR1 is SGHNT, CDR2 YENEEA, per germline. The CDR3 spans 21 residues. Trimming removed 5 bases at V and 4 bases at J, with 34 bases between. The CDR3 spells CASSPGADRGRLAGFPDTQYF. CDR3 bases: TGTGCCAGCAGCCCTGGCGCGGACAGGGGGCGACTAGCGGGATTCCCAGATACGCAGTATTTT.

This clonotype was found a few times. The genes are TRBV6-5 and TRBJ2-3; 9 nucleotides agree with TRBD2. V was clipped by 4 bases and J by 10 bases; unmatched bases: 15. Germline assignment: CDR1 MNHEY and CDR2 SVGAGI. The CDR3 covers 16 residues. Here the CDR3 DNA reads TGTGCCAGCAGTTCGGCAGCGGGAGGCCGGAGTTCCTCGCAGTATTTT. Its translation is CASSSAAGGRSSSQYF.

There are a few counts of this clonotype. CDR3 nucleotide sequence: TGTGCCAGCAGTGAACTAGCGGGATTTTACAATGAGCAGTTCTTC. Residues: CASSELAGFYNEQFF. This chain joins TRBV25-1 and TRBJ2-1; TRBD2 aligns across 9 bases. Germline lookup yields CDR1 MGHDK and CDR2 SYGVNS. V lost 2 bases, J lost 4 bases, and 3 bases stayed unmatched. The length of the CDR3 is 15 residues.

The chain links TRBV30 to TRBJ1-1; possibly TRBD1 for D (5 bases). The CDR3 consists of 12 residues. Trimming pared 4 bases from V and 4 bases from J, leaving 10 bases between. Germline V gene sequence: CDR1 GTSNPN, CDR2 SVGIG (reference sequence). CDR3 bases: TGTGCCTGGATGGGGACCGGCACTGAAGCTTTCTTT. It yields the protein CAWMGTGTEAFF.

The chain uses TRBV27 and TRBJ1-5; possible D gene TRBD1, 5 bases. V dropped 5 bases and J dropped 4 bases, with 12 bases sitting between them. Germline CDR1 and CDR2: MNHEY and SMNVEV (reference sequence). The CDR3 covers 14 residues. CDR3: CASSGLGTNQPQHF. Written as DNA, the CDR3 is TGTGCCAGCAGTGGTCTGGGGACGAATCAGCCCCAGCATTTT.

The chain uses TRBV28 and TRBJ2-2; D remains unclear. Germline CDR1 reads MDHEN; CDR2 reads SYDVKM. CDR3 length: 15 amino acids. Trimming stripped 5 bases from V and 1 base from J, with 11 bases between. Here the CDR3 DNA reads TGTGCCAGCAGTCCCCGCCCGGTGAACACCGGGGAGCTGTTTTTT. This codes for CASSPRPVNTGELFF.

This clonotype showed up just a few times. V and J are TRBV6-1 and TRBJ2-7; TRBD2 agrees at 11 bases. This CDR3 comprises 17 residues. J gave up 3 bases and V 5 bases, and 12 bases lay outside the gene matches. CDR1 MNHNS and CDR2 SASEGT come from the germline V gene. CDR3 DNA: TGTGCCAGCAGTACAATTACAGGGACTAGCGGCGGCTACGAGCAGTACTTC. Translated, it gives CASSTITGTSGGYEQYF.